This TCR beta chain was recorded in a study of graft-versus-host responses after intestinal transplantation. The overall study: Among the recipients, transplants were multivisceral, liver-intestinal, or isolated intestinal. Every transplant recipient was induced with anti-thymocyte globulin, then maintained on tacrolimus and steroids for 2 to 3 years. Study outcomes and limitations: GvH clones were found in recipient marrow; some appeared first in ileum or blood. Patients who carried graft-donor T cell macrochimerism also had high graft-versus-host to host-versus-graft clonal ratios in their allografts.

Note on this clone: Its antigen is not known.

Lamina propria and intraepithelial lymphocytes were released by processing graft tissue. Germline values: CDR1 SGHRS, CDR2 YFSETQ. Trimming took 5 bases from V and 0 from J; bases not matched to a gene: 8. The CDR3 has 16 amino acids. The table came from immunoSEQ multiplex PCR; TCRdb's copy has only in-frame clones and leaves some out. The data show roughly 11,000 clones, about 80% seen once. The chain uses TRBV5-1 and TRBJ2-7; TRBD1 matches at 10 bases. This clonotype was sampled from a human patient who received an intestinal transplant, so some T cells may come from the graft donor. Here the sequenced sample was ileum tissue, taken 23 days after intestinal transplant. CDR3 sequence (DNA): TGCGCCAGCAGTTTACCGGGACAGGGGAGCTCCTACGAGCAGTACTTC. Protein product: CASSLPGQGSSYEQYF.